A selection of T cell receptor beta chains follows, all from one sample in a study of T cell changes during pregnancy in multiple sclerosis. TCRdb keeps only in-frame clones here, not all; method: immunoSEQ multiplex PCR. The table lists fewer than 60,000 clones, approximately 91% of them singletons, with 1.3% in the top ten. Material: peripheral blood, obtained in the second trimester of pregnancy. These receptors all stem from a female donor with multiple sclerosis, enrolled in a pregnancy study. CDR3s include the opening cysteine and the closing phenylalanine or tryptophan. The D gene is left open where the match is weak. Clone size is shown for a subset of rows, as once, few, many or a class of expanded clone.

TRBJ1-2	few	TRBV5-5	-	TGTGCCAGCAGCTTGGAGCTTCCCGGGGATGGCTACACCTTC	CASSLELPGDGYTF
TRBJ1-2	-	TRBV10-1	-	TGCGCCAGCAGTGAGAGCCAGGAATATGGCTACACCTTC	CASSESQEYGYTF
TRBJ2-1	-	TRBV9	TRBD1	TGTGCCAGCAGCGTAAGGACAGGCTACAATGAGCAGTTCTTC	CASSVRTGYNEQFF
TRBJ1-3	-	TRBV2	TRBD1	TGTGCCAGCAGCCTCGAACAGGGGGCTGGAAACACCATATATTTT	CASSLEQGAGNTIYF
TRBJ2-1	-	TRBV11-2	TRBD1	TGTGCCAGCAGCTTGTCGTACAGGGGGCGCGGGGAGCAGTTCTTC	CASSLSYRGRGEQFF
TRBJ1-6	-	TRBV11-2	-	TGTGCCAGCAGAAAGGGGTATAATTCACCCCTCCACTTT	CASRKGYNSPLHF
TRBJ1-5	-	TRBV28	-	TGTGCCAGCAGGGACCTCGGGAGGGGAGCGTATGGAATCGAACCCCAGCATTTT	CASRDLGRGAYGIEPQHF
TRBJ1-6	-	TRBV4-3	TRBD1	TGCGCCAGCAGCCAACTGACAGGGGGCGATTTTTCACCCCTCCACTTT	CASSQLTGGDFSPLHF
TRBJ2-2	-	TRBV5-4	TRBD1	TGTGCCAGCAGCCCGGGACAGATAAACACCGGGGAGCTGTTTTTT	CASSPGQINTGELFF
TRBJ1-4	-	TRBV6-5	TRBD1	TGTGCCAGCAGTTGGGCGGACAGGGGTAAACTGTTTTTT	CASSWADRGKLFF
TRBJ1-2	-	TRBV6-5	TRBD1	TGTGCCAGCAGGGAGACCACAGGGGCACCGGGCGGCTACACCTTC	CASRETTGAPGGYTF
TRBJ1-6	-	TRBV5-4	-	TGTGCCAGCAGCTTAGCAGGGAGGGATTCACCCCTCCACTTT	CASSLAGRDSPLHF